A single sample is the source of the 19 T cell receptor beta chains below, sequenced in a study of blood T cell repertoires in COVID-19. Measured with immunoSEQ multiplex PCR; TCRdb has only the in-frame clones, and not every one. Counted here are roughly 230,000 clones, about 80% occurring once; the ten biggest clones make up about 4.4%. Sequenced sample: peripheral blood. The origin of the receptors is a man aged 45-65 years with active or convalescent COVID-19.

The chain uses TRBV10-3 and TRBJ2-7; D is uncertain. CDR3 length: 11 residues. Trimming shortened V by 8 bases and J by 5 bases, and 10 bases separated the two germline ends. Germline assignment: CDR1 ENHRY and CDR2 SYGVKD. This CDR3 reads CAIATTNEQYF. Here the CDR3 DNA reads TGTGCCATCGCAACTACGAACGAGCAGTACTTC.

V is TRBV5-1 and J is TRBJ2-7, with 11 bases fitting TRBD2. The CDR3 is made up of 16 amino acids. The V and J ends lost 4 bases and 6 bases, in that order; junction bases with no gene match: 12. The germline V gene encodes CDR1 SGHRS and CDR2 YFSETQ. The CDR3 DNA is TGCGCCAGCAGCACGGGGACTAGCGGCGGACCATTCGAGCAGTACTTC. It translates to CASSTGTSGGPFEQYF. Supplemented by reference TRBV5-1 and TRBJ2-7, the full variable domain reads KAGVTQTPRYLIKTRGQQVTLSCSPISGHRSVSWYQQTPGQGLQFLFEYFSETQRNKGNFPGRFSGRQFSNSRSEMNVSTLELGDSALYLCASSTGTSGGPFEQYFGPGTRLTVT.

The rearrangement joins TRBV9 to TRBJ1-2, with 7 bases fitting TRBD1. Unmatched junction bases numbered 9, after V lost 0 bases and J lost 4 bases. Germline loops: CDR1 SGDLS, CDR2 YYNGEE. This CDR3 is built from 16 residues. Here the CDR3 reads CASSVGIEGAGYGYTF. DNA of the CDR3: TGTGCCAGCAGCGTAGGTATAGAGGGGGCTGGCTATGGCTACACCTTC. Full variable domain (rest looked up from reference TRBV9 and TRBJ1-2): DSGVTQTPKHLITATGQRVTLRCSPRSGDLSVYWYQQSLDQGLQFLIQYYNGEERAKGNILERFSAQQFPDLHSELNLSSLELGDSALYFCASSVGIEGAGYGYTFGSGTRLTVV.

The gene calls are TRBV5-1 and TRBJ1-1; D remains ambiguous. Germline V gene lookup returns CDR1 SGHRS and CDR2 YFSETQ. V was pared by 2 bases and J by 1 base, with 9 bases between. The CDR3 covers 14 residues. The CDR3 here is CASSLLTENTEAFF. CDR3 sequence (DNA): TGCGCCAGCAGCTTATTAACAGAGAACACTGAAGCTTTCTTT.

The chain employs TRBV7-9 and TRBJ1-3, with a weak D call TRBD1 (5 bases). The CDR3 runs 16 residues. CDR1 and CDR2 (germline): SEHNR, FQNEAQ (reference sequence). The germline V and J ends were trimmed by 1 base and 4 bases, with 14 bases remaining between them. CDR3 amino acids: CASSLVSGTGGNTIYF. In DNA, the CDR3 is TGTGCCAGCAGCTTAGTGTCCGGGACTGGCGGAAACACCATATATTTT.

The chain joins TRBV28 to TRBJ2-7; D may be TRBD2 (5 bases). The germline V and J ends were trimmed by 6 bases and 6 bases, with 15 bases remaining between them. CDR3 length: 13 amino acids. The germline V gene has CDR1 MDHEN and CDR2 SYDVKM. In nucleotides, the CDR3 is TGTGCCAGCAGCCTCCCTAGCCAGCGCGAGCAGTACTTC. This codes for CASSLPSQREQYF.

V gene TRBV6-1 combines with J gene TRBJ2-3; possibly TRBD2 for D (5 bases). Germline CDR1 reads MNHNS; CDR2 reads SASEGT. V lost 6 bases and J 5 bases, leaving 12 bases between the germline ends. The CDR3 consists of 13 residues. The CDR3 DNA sequence: TGTGCCAGCAGCCGCGGGTCCGGAGATACGCAGTATTTT. Translating gives CASSRGSGDTQYF.

The chain recombines TRBV7-3 with TRBJ1-5, with D tentatively TRBD1 (6 bases). V was clipped by 4 bases and J by 0 bases, with 10 bases between them. The germline V gene has CDR1 SGHTA and CDR2 FQGTGA. This CDR3 spans 15 amino acids. In nucleotides, the CDR3 is TGTGCCAGCAGCTCGGACAGCTATAGCAATCAGCCCCAGCATTTT. Protein: CASSSDSYSNQPQHF.

J is TRBJ1-2 and V is TRBV3-1 (or the pseudogene TRBV3-2); the D gene is possibly TRBD1 (6 bases). This CDR3 spans 13 amino acids. Trimming took off 3 bases at V and 8 bases at J, with 13 bases between the two ends. From germline, CDR1 is LGHDT and CDR2 YNNKEL (reference sequence). CDR3 region: CASSQGHQEGYTF. CDR3 coding DNA: TGTGCCAGCAGCCAGGGACACCAAGAGGGCTACACCTTC.

The chain uses TRBV7-2 and TRBJ1-3; D call uncertain. V lost 0 bases to trimming and J lost 4 bases, with 16 bases between them. The germline gives CDR1 SGHTA, CDR2 FQGNSA. The CDR3 spans 17 residues. CDR3 coding DNA: TGTGCCAGCAGCTTAGCCTTGGACTCAGCCTCGGGAAACACCATATATTTT. Protein: CASSLALDSASGNTIYF.

The V gene is TRBV30, the J gene TRBJ1-3, with 8 bases that match TRBD1. The CDR3 runs 15 residues. The germline CDR1 and CDR2 sequences are GTSNPN and SVGIG (reference sequence). With 1 base clipped from V and 0 bases from J, the junction kept 2 bases outside the gene matches. CDR3: CAWSGDRFSGNTIYF. Here the CDR3 DNA reads TGTGCCTGGAGTGGGGACAGGTTCTCTGGAAACACCATATATTTT.

This clone was seen only once. The V gene is TRBV18, the J gene TRBJ1-3, with 8 bases fitting TRBD1. With 3 bases clipped from V and 0 bases from J, the junction kept 4 bases outside the gene matches. This CDR3 region has 16 residues. Looked up from germline, CDR1 is KGHSH and CDR2 is LQKENI. The CDR3 protein is CASSPQGATSGNTIYF. For the CDR3, the DNA is TGTGCCAGCTCACCCCAGGGGGCGACCTCTGGAAACACCATATATTTT.

V and J are TRBV4-2 and TRBJ2-1; 10 nucleotides match TRBD2. V shed 5 bases and J 6 bases; nucleotides not matched to a gene: 7. The CDR3 has 15 amino acids. Per germline, CDR1 LGHNA and CDR2 YNFKEQ. CDR3 sequence: CASSSGTSGANEQFF. For the CDR3, the DNA is TGTGCCAGCAGCTCAGGCACTAGCGGGGCCAATGAGCAGTTCTTC.

The rearrangement uses TRBV5-1 and TRBJ1-2, with D perhaps matching TRBD1 (6 bases). The germline V gene has CDR1 SGHRS and CDR2 YFSETQ. The CDR3 contains 16 residues. Trimming took off 0 bases at V and 2 bases at J, with 14 bases between the two ends. The CDR3 here is CASSLGVWGPNYGYTF. CDR3 nucleotides: TGCGCCAGCAGCTTGGGAGTTTGGGGGCCCAACTATGGCTACACCTTC.

This chain joins TRBV30 and TRBJ1-2; 10 positions agree with TRBD1. The V and J ends lost 1 base and 5 bases, in that order; junction bases with no gene match: 13. This CDR3 has 17 amino acids. Germline CDR1 reads GTSNPN; CDR2 reads SVGIG (reference sequence). The CDR3 here is CAWSAPSGTGASYGYTF. CDR3 nucleotides: TGTGCCTGGAGTGCTCCATCCGGGACAGGGGCTTCTTATGGCTACACCTTC.

The V call is TRBV19, the J call TRBJ2-1; maybe TRBD2 (7 bases). CDR3 length: 16 residues. Germline V CDR1 and CDR2: LNHDA, SQIVND (reference sequence). V lost 5 bases, J lost 3 bases, and 17 bases lay in between. The CDR3 loop reads CASSGTRGGLYNEQFF. The CDR3 nucleotides are TGTGCCAGTAGTGGGACGAGGGGGGGCCTCTACAATGAGCAGTTCTTC.

The chain recombines TRBV7-2 with TRBJ1-1; D remains ambiguous. Per the germline V gene, CDR1 is SGHTA and CDR2 is FQGNSA. This CDR3 comprises 13 residues. Trimming took 7 bases from V and 0 from J, leaving 9 bases between them. The CDR3 DNA sequence: TGTGCCAGCAAAAGAGGAGTGAACACTGAAGCTTTCTTT. Translated: CASKRGVNTEAFF.

This clone appeared a single time. V gene TRBV11-2 combines with J gene TRBJ1-4; 9 bases are shared with TRBD1. The germline gives CDR1 SGHAT, CDR2 FQNNGV. The CDR3 covers 14 residues. V gave up 5 bases and J gave up 7 bases; unmatched junction bases: 5. The CDR3 sequence is CASSRDRGSEKLFF. The CDR3 nucleotides read TGTGCCAGCAGCCGAGACAGGGGGAGTGAAAAACTGTTTTTT.

This clone was recorded only once. The chain couples TRBV11-3 to TRBJ2-2; D possibly corresponds to TRBD2 (6 bases). Germline CDR1 and CDR2: SGHNT and YENEEA. This CDR3 spans 14 amino acids. V gave up 5 bases and J gave up 4 bases, with 11 bases separating them. The CDR3 DNA sequence: TGTGCCAGCAGCCCCCAGGAGGGCACCGGGGAGCTGTTTTTT. It codes for CASSPQEGTGELFF. Full variable domain (missing parts from reference TRBV11-3 and TRBJ2-2): EAGVVQSPRYKIIEKKQPVAFWCNPISGHNTLYWYLQNLGQGPELLIRYENEEAVDDSQLPKDRFSAERLKGVDSTLKIQPAELGDSAVYLCASSPQEGTGELFFGEGSRLTVL.